These T cell receptor beta chains were read from a single sample in a study of blood T cell repertoires in COVID-19. TCRdb's table, derived via immunoSEQ multiplex PCR, lists solely in-frame clones and lacks some. The sample contains roughly 250,000 clones, about nine tenths of which appear only once. Sequencing was done on a sample of PBMCs or T cells enriched from blood (not recorded which). These receptors were obtained from a man aged 45 to 65 who had been exposed to COVID-19. CDR3s include the opening cysteine and the closing phenylalanine or tryptophan. D genes are given only for firm matches. Some rows mark clone size as missing; the rest say once, few, many or name a class of expanded clone.

J | D | V | size | DNA | CDR3
TRBJ2-1 | - | TRBV28 | - | TGTGCCAGCAGTTTACAGGACAGTTACTACAATGAGCAGTTCTTC | CASSLQDSYYNEQFF
TRBJ2-2 | - | TRBV5-4 | - | TGTGCCAGCAGCCTCGTGGGGGGGCGCACCCGGGAGCTGTTTTTT | CASSLVGGRTRELFF
TRBJ2-1 | - | TRBV5-1 | - | TGCGCCAGCAGCTTAGGTAACAGCTACAATGAGCAGTTCTTC | CASSLGNSYNEQFF
TRBJ1-1 | - | TRBV24-1 | - | TGTGCCACCAGGGCATCGCAGAACACTGAAGCTTTCTTT | CATRASQNTEAFF
TRBJ1-1 | - | TRBV14 | - | TGTGCCAGCAGCCCCAGACCCACAGTGAACACTGAAGCTTTCTTT | CASSPRPTVNTEAFF
TRBJ1-1 | - | TRBV5-1 | once | TGCGCCAGCAGTGAGTTGAACACTGAAGCTTTCTTT | CASSELNTEAFF
TRBJ1-6 | - | TRBV5-4 | - | TGTGCCAGCAGCCCGGCCGGGGGGAGAGGGAATTCACCCCTCCACTTT | CASSPAGGRGNSPLHF
TRBJ1-1 | - | TRBV28 | - | TGTGCCAGCAGTTTACAAAGCCTGAACACTGAAGCTTTCTTT | CASSLQSLNTEAFF
TRBJ1-2 | - | TRBV28 | once | TGTGCCAGCAGTCTTCGTAACTATGGCTACACCTTC | CASSLRNYGYTF
TRBJ2-1 | TRBD2 | TRBV2 | - | TGTGCCAGCAGATACCGCAGCGGGAGCCGGAGCAATGAGCAGTTCTTC | CASRYRSGSRSNEQFF
TRBJ1-5 | TRBD1 | TRBV5-8 | once | TGTGCCAGCAGCTACACAGGGGGCAATCAGCCCCAGCATTTT | CASSYTGGNQPQHF
TRBJ1-2 | TRBD1 | TRBV7-6 | - | TGTGCCAGCAGCTCCGGGACAGGGGTTGGCTACACCTTC | CASSSGTGVGYTF
TRBJ2-7 | TRBD1 | TRBV5-1 | - | TGCGCCAGCAGCTTGGGGACAGGGACCTCCTACGAGCAGTACTTC | CASSLGTGTSYEQYF
TRBJ1-2 | - | TRBV4-2 | - | TGTGCCAGCAGCGAGATAAACTATGGCTACACCTTC | CASSEINYGYTF
TRBJ1-6 | - | TRBV5-4 | - | TGTGCCAGCAGCTTGGGGCAGGCCGCCCGAAGAGATTCACCCCTCCACTTT | CASSLGQAARRDSPLHF
TRBJ1-1 | TRBD1 | TRBV2 | few | TGTGCCAGCAGTCCGGGACAGGGTGACACTGAAGCTTTCTTT | CASSPGQGDTEAFF
TRBJ2-7 | TRBD1 | TRBV2 | - | TGTGCCAGCAGTGAATCGGGGGGACAGGGAACCTACGAGCAGTACTTC | CASSESGGQGTYEQYF
TRBJ1-1 | - | TRBV6-5 | - | TGTGCCAGCAATTTGGACAGCTTGAACACTGAAGCTTTCTTT | CASNLDSLNTEAFF
TRBJ1-2 | TRBD1 | TRBV27 | - | TGTGCCAGCTCGCGACAGGTGAACAGGGGACTAGCTAACTATGGCTACACCTTC | CASSRQVNRGLANYGYTF
TRBJ2-1 | TRBD2 | TRBV11-3 | - | TGTGCCAGCAGCTCCCCCTTCTCTAGCGGGTTGAGCTCCTACAATGAGCAGTTCTTC | CASSSPFSSGLSSYNEQFF
TRBJ1-1 | TRBD1 | TRBV29-1 | - | TGCAGCGTTAAATTTGGACAGGGAGGGTCCACTGAAGCTTTCTTT | CSVKFGQGGSTEAFF
TRBJ1-5 | TRBD1 | TRBV7-8 | - | TGTGCCAGCAGCCTTGCAGGGGGTAATCAGCCCCAGCATTTT | CASSLAGGNQPQHF
TRBJ2-1 | TRBD2 | TRBV19 | - | TGTGCCAGTAGTATTTTTGCTAGCGGTTACAATGAGCAGTTCTTC | CASSIFASGYNEQFF
TRBJ2-3 | TRBD1 | TRBV6-5 | - | TGTGCCAGCAGTACCCGGGACAGGAGCACAGATACGCAGTATTTT | CASSTRDRSTDTQYF
TRBJ2-7 | - | TRBV28 | - | TGTGCCAGCAGGACGGTGACTACCTACGAGCAGTACTTC | CASRTVTTYEQYF
TRBJ2-3 | - | TRBV6-6 | - | TGTGCCAGCAGTTACGGGGCGGCCATTAGCACAGATACGCAGTATTTT | CASSYGAAISTDTQYF
TRBJ1-1 | TRBD1 | TRBV18 | few | TGTGCCAGCTCATCCAGGACAGGGATGAACACTGAAGCTTTCTTT | CASSSRTGMNTEAFF
TRBJ2-1 | TRBD2 | TRBV9 | - | TGTGCCAGCAGCGTCGGACTAGCGGGAAGAAGTGGTGAGCAGTTCTTC | CASSVGLAGRSGEQFF
TRBJ2-3 | TRBD2 | TRBV28 | - | TGTGCCAGCAGCTCGGGGGGGCGGGATACGCAGTATTTT | CASSSGGRDTQYF
TRBJ2-1 | TRBD1 | TRBV24-1 | once | TGTGCCACCAGTGGACAGGGGGTTCCCTACAATGAGCAGTTCTTC | CATSGQGVPYNEQFF
TRBJ1-2 | - | TRBV27 | - | TGTGCCAGCAGTTTAAATGAGCCTATCCTAGGCGGCTACACCTTC | CASSLNEPILGGYTF
TRBJ1-3 | - | TRBV4-1 | few | TGCGCCAGCAGCCAAGATGCGGGAAGAAACACCATATATTTT | CASSQDAGRNTIYF
TRBJ1-1 | - | TRBV5-4 | - | TGTGCCAGCAGCTCACCCCTAGAAGGGAACACTGAAGCTTTCTTT | CASSSPLEGNTEAFF
TRBJ1-2 | - | TRBV10-3 | - | TGTGCCATCAGTGAGGGGGAGGGAAGGTATGGCTACACCTTC | CAISEGEGRYGYTF
TRBJ1-3 | - | TRBV2 | - | TGTGCCAGCAGAGGAGATATCTCTGGAAACACCATATATTTT | CASRGDISGNTIYF
TRBJ2-2 | TRBD2 | TRBV7-6 | - | TGTGCCAGCAGCCCCTTCTGGCGGGAGGCACAAAAATCGAACACCGGGGAGCTGTTTTTT | CASSPFWREAQKSNTGELFF
TRBJ2-1 | TRBD2 | TRBV28 | few | TGTGCCAGCAGTCCTATAGCGGGAGTGGGGTACAATGAGCAGTTCTTC | CASSPIAGVGYNEQFF
TRBJ1-2 | - | TRBV27 | - | TGTGCCAGCAGTTCATTTACCCCCAGGGGCCCTAACTATGGCTACACCTTC | CASSSFTPRGPNYGYTF
TRBJ1-1 | TRBD1 | TRBV27 | - | TGTGCCAGCACCTCAAACGGGGACAGGGTTATCTTTCGCACTGAAGCTTTCTTT | CASTSNGDRVIFRTEAFF
TRBJ1-2 | - | TRBV7-9 | - | TGTGCCAGCAGCTTATCGGACTCATTACGAGGTGGCTACACCTTC | CASSLSDSLRGGYTF